The clone carrying this TCR beta chain was seen a single time. Its antigen is still unknown. These data are taken from a study of radiotherapy plus CTLA-4 blockade in lung cancer. Study at large: Across the patients, objective responses occurred in more than 15%, and disease control in under 40%. General study findings and limits: Strongest reported response predictors: early blood clone changes and post-radiation interferon-beta. Radiotherapy plus ipilimumab was followed by expansion in blood of tumor-derived TCR clones.

Focal radiation plus CTLA-4 blockade with ipilimumab was given to patients with chemo-refractory metastatic non-small-cell lung cancer. V lost 4 bases and J lost 6, with 13 bases in between. This CDR3 has 13 amino acids. Germline-derived CDR1 and CDR2 are SGDLS and YYNGEE. Generated by immunoSEQ multiplex PCR, the TCRdb table keeps only in-frame clones and is missing some. This sample has about 77,000 clones; just under 75% occur once, and the top ten carry more than 9%. Here the sequenced sample was peripheral blood, taken from a patient treated with radiotherapy plus ipilimumab. The sequence was collected from a human donor with non-small cell lung cancer whose response to radiotherapy plus ipilimumab could not be evaluated. The gene calls are TRBV9 and TRBJ1-1; D remains unclear. CDR3 sequence: CASSTMGYSEAFF. The CDR3 region has the DNA TGTGCCAGCAGCACCATGGGCTATTCTGAAGCTTTCTTT.